The clone carrying this T cell receptor (beta chain) was found a few times. Its antigen is not identified. The data were obtained in a study of T cell responses to AZD1222 COVID-19 vaccine. In the study overall: Second-dose timings of about 4 or about 12 weeks were pooled. Study conclusions and caveats: White British donors predominated, females outnumbered males, and clonal diversity was possibly underestimated. Repertoire samples came only from after the peak T cell response. With two AZD1222 doses given, Spike-specific TCR breadth and depth both rose.

V lost 3 bases and J lost 0; bases outside the gene matches: 9. The CDR3 has 17 amino acids. Germline CDR1 and CDR2: LNHDA and SQIVND (reference sequence). This table comes from immunoSEQ multiplex PCR, and its TCRdb copy is limited to in-frame clones, with some not included. This table holds just over 150,000 clones, about nine tenths found once. Sample: peripheral blood, taken on day 0 of AZD1222 vaccination. The chain couples TRBV19 to TRBJ1-1; TRBD1 matches 8 bases. This clonotype was sampled from an adult in good health. CDR3 coding DNA: TGTGCCAGTAGTATCCTCCGGGACAGGCTCATGAACACTGAAGCTTTCTTT. It encodes CASSILRDRLMNTEAFF.